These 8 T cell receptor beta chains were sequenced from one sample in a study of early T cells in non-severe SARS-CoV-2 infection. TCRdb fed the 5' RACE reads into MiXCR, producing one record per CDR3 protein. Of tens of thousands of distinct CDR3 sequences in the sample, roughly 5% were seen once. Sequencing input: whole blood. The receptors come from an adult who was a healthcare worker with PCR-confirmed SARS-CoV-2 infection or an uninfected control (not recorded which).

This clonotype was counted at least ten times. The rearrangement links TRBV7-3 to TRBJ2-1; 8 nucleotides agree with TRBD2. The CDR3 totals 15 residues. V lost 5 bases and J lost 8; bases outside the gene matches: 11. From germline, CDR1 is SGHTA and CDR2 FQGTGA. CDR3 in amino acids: CASSPGGRAIDEQFF. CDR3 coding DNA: TGTGCCAGCAGCCCGGGGGGGAGGGCCATCGATGAGCAGTTCTTC.

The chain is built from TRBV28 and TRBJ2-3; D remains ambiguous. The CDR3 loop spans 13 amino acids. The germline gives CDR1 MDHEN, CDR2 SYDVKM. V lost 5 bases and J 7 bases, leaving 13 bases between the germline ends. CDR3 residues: CASSHPPFNTQYF. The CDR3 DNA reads TGTGCCAGCAGTCACCCCCCTTTCAATACGCAGTATTTT.

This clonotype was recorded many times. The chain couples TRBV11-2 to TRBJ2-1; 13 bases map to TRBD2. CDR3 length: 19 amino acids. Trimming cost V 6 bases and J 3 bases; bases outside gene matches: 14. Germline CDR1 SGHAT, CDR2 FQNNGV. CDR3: CASRLTGTSGTGVYNEQFF. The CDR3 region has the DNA TGTGCCAGCAGACTAACCGGGACTAGCGGGACGGGTGTCTACAATGAGCAGTTCTTC.

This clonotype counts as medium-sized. The CDR3 loop reads CASSLDSGGTYNEQFF. The DNA for the CDR3 is TGTGCCAGCAGCTTGGATTCAGGGGGGACCTACAATGAGCAGTTCTTC. The chain uses TRBV5-5 and TRBJ2-1; TRBD1 might be the D (7 bases). The CDR3 totals 16 residues. Trimming took 0 bases from V and 2 from J, leaving 12 bases between them. CDR1 SGHKS and CDR2 YYEKEE come from the germline V gene (reference sequence).

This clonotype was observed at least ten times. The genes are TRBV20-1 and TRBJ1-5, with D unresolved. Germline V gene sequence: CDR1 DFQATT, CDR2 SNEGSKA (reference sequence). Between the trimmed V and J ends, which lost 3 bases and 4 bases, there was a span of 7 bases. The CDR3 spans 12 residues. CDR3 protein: CSASPGNQPQHF. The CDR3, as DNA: TGCAGTGCTAGTCCCGGAAATCAGCCCCAGCATTTT.

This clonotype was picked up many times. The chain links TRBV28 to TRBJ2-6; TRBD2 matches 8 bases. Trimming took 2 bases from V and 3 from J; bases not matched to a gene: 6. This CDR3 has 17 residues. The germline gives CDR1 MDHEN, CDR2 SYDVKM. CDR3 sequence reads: CASSLGAGAYGANVLTF. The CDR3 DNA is TGTGCCAGCAGTTTAGGAGCGGGAGCTTATGGGGCCAACGTCCTGACTTTC. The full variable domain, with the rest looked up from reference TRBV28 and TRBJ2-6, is DVKVTQSSRYLVKRTGEKVFLECVQDMDHENMFWYRQDPGLGLRLIYFSYDVKMKEKGDIPEGYSVSREKKERFSLILESASTNQTSMYLCASSLGAGAYGANVLTFGAGSRLTVL.

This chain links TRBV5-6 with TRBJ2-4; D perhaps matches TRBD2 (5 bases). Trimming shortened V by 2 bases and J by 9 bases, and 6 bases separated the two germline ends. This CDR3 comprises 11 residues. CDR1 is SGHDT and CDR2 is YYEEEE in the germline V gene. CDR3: CASSLEGIQYF. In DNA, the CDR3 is TGTGCCAGCAGCTTAGAGGGCATTCAGTACTTC.

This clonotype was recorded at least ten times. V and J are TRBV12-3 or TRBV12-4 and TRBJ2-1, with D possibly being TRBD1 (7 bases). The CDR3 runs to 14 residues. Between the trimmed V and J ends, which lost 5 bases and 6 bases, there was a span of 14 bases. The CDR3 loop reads CASSAGQPINEQFF. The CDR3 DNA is TGTGCCAGCAGTGCGGGACAGCCGATCAATGAGCAGTTCTTC.